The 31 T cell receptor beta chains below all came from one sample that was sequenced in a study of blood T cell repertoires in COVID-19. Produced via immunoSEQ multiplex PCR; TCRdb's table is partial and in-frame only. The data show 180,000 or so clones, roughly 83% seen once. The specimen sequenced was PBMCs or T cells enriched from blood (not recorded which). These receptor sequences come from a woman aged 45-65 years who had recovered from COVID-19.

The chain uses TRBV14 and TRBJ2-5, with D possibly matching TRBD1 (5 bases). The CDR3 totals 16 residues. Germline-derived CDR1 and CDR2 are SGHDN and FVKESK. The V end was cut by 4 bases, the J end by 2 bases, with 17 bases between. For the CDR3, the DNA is TGTGCCAGCAGCCGCTTGCCGGCAGGGCAGCAAGAGACCCAGTACTTC. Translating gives CASSRLPAGQQETQYF.

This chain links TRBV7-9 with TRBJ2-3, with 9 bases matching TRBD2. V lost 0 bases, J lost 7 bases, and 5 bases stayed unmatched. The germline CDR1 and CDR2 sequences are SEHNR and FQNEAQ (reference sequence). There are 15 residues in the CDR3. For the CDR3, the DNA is TGTGCCAGCAGCTTAGCGCTCACTAGCGGGTATACGCAGTATTTT. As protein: CASSLALTSGYTQYF.

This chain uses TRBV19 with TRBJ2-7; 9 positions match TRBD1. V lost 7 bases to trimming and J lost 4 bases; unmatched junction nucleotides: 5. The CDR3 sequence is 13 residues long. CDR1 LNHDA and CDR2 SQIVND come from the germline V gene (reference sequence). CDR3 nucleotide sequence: TGTGCCAGTACCCGGGACAGGGTATACGAGCAGTACGTC. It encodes CASTRDRVYEQYV.

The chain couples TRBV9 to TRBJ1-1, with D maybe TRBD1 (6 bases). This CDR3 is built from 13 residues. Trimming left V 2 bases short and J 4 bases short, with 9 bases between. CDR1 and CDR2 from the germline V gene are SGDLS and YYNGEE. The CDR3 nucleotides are TGTGCCAGCAGCGTCACAGGGTCCACTGAAGCTTTCTTT. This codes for CASSVTGSTEAFF.

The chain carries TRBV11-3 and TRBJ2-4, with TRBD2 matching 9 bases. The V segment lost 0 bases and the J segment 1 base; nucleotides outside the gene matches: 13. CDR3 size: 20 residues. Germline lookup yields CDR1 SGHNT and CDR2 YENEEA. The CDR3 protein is CASSLDQGGSGSAAKNIQYF. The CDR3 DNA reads TGTGCCAGCAGCTTAGATCAAGGGGGTAGCGGGAGTGCGGCCAAAAACATTCAGTACTTC.

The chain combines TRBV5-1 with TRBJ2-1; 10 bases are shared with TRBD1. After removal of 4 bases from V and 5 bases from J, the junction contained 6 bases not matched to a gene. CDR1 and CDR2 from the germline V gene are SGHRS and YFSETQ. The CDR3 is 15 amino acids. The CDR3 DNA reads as TGCGCCAGCAGCGGGGGAGGGACAGGGGACAATGAGCAGTTCTTC. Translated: CASSGGGTGDNEQFF.

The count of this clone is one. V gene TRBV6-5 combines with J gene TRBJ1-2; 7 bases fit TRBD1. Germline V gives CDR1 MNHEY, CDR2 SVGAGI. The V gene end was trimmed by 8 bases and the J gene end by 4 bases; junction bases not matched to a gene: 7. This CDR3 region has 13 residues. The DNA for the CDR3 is TGTGCCAGCCGTCAGACAGGGACCTATGGCTACACCTTC. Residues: CASRQTGTYGYTF.

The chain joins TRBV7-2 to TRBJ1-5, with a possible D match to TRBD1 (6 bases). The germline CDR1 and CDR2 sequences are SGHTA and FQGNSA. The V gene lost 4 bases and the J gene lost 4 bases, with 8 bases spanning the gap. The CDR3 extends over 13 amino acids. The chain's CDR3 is CASSSDRNQPQHF. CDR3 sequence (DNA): TGTGCCAGCAGCTCGGACAGAAATCAGCCCCAGCATTTT.

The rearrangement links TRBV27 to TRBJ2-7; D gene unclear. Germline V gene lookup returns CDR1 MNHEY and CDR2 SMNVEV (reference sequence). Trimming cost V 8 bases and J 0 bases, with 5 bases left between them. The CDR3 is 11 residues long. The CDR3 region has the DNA TGTGCCAGCTGGAGCTCCTACGAGCAGTACGTC. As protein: CASWSSYEQYV.

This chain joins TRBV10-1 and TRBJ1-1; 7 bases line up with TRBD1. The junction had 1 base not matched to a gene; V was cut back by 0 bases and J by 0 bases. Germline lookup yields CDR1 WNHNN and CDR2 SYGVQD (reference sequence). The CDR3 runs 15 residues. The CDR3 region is CASSESTGMNTEAFF. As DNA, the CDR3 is TGCGCCAGCAGTGAGTCGACAGGGATGAACACTGAAGCTTTCTTT.

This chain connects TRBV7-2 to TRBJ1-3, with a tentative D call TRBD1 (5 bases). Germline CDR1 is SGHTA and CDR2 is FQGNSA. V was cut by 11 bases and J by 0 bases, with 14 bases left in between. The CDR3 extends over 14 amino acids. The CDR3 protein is CAAETVSSGNTIYF. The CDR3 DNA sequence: TGTGCCGCAGAGACAGTAAGCTCTGGAAACACCATATATTTT.

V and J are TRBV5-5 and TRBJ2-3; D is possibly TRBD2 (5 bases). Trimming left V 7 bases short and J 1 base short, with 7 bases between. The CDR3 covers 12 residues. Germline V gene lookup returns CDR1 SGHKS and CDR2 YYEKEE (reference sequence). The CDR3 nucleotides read TGTGCCAGCGGGAGAGGCACAGATACGCAGTATTTT. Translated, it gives CASGRGTDTQYF.

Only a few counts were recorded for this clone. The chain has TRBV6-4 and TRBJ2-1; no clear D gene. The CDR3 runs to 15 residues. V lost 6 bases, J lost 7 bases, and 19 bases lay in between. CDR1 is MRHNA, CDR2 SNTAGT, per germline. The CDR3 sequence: CASRPSYNAPNEQFF. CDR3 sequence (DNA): TGTGCCAGCAGGCCCTCTTACAATGCCCCAAATGAGCAGTTCTTC.

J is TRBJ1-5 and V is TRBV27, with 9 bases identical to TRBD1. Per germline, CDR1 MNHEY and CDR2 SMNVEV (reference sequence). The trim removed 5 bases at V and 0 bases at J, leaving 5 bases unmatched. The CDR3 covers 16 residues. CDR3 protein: CASSPGTGNSNQPQHF. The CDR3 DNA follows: TGTGCCAGCAGTCCCGGGACAGGGAATAGCAATCAGCCCCAGCATTTT.

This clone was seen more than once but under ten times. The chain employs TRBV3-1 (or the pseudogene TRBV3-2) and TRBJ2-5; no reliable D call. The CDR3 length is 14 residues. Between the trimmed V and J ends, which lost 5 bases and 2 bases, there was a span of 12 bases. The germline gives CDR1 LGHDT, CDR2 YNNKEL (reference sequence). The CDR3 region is CASSERSGQETQYF. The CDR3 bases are TGTGCCAGCAGCGAGAGGTCCGGTCAAGAGACCCAGTACTTC.

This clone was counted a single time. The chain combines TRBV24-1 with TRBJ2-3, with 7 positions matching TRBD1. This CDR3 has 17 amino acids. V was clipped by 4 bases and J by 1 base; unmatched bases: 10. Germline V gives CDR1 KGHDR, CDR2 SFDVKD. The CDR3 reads CATSDSQGVHGTDTQYF. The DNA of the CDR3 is TGTGCCACCAGTGACTCCCAGGGGGTTCACGGCACAGATACGCAGTATTTT.

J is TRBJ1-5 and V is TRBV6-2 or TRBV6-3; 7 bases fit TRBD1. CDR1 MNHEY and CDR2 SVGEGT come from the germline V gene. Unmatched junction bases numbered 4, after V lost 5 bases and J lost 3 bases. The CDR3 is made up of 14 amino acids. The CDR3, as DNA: TGTGCCAGCAGTGGGGGACAGTACAATCAGCCCCAGCATTTT. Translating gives CASSGGQYNQPQHF.

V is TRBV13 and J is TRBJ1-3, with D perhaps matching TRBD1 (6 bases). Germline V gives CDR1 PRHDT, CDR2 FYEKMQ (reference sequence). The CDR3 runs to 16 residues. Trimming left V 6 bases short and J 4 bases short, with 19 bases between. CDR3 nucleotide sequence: TGTGCCAGCAGGACTCTCAGGGGCCCCTCGGGAAACACCATATATTTT. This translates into CASRTLRGPSGNTIYF.

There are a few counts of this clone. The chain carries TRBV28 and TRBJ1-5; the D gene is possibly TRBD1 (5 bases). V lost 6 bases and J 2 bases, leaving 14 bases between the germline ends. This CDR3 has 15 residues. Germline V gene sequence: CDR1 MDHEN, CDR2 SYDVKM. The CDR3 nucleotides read TGTGCCAGCAGCCACCGAGGCAGGGGCAATCAGCCCCAGCATTTT. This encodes CASSHRGRGNQPQHF.

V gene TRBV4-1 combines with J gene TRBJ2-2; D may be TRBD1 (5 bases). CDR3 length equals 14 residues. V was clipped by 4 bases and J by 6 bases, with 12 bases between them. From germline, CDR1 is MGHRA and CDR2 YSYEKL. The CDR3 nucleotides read TGCGCCAGCAGCCCTCAGGGTTATTCCGGGGAGCTGTTTTTT. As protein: CASSPQGYSGELFF.

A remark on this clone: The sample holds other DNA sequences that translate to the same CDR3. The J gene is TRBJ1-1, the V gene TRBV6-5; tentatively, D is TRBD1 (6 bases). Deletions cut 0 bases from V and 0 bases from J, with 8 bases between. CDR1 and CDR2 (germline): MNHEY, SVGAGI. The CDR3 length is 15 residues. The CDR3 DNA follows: TGTGCCAGCAGTTACTCTGGGGGCATGAACACTGAAGCTTTCTTT. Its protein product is CASSYSGGMNTEAFF.

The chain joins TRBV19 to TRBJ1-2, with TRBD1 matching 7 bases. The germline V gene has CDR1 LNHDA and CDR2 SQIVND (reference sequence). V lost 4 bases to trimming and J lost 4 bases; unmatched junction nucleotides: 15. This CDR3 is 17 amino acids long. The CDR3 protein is CASSTNAGQAAIYGYTF. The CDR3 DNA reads TGTGCCAGTAGTACGAACGCCGGACAGGCGGCAATCTATGGCTACACCTTC. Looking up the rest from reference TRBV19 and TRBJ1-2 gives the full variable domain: DGGITQSPKYLFRKEGQNVTLSCEQNLNHDAMYWYRQDPGQGLRLIYYSQIVNDFQKGDIAEGYSVSREKKESFPLTVTSAQKNPTAFYLCASSTNAGQAAIYGYTFGSGTRLTVV.

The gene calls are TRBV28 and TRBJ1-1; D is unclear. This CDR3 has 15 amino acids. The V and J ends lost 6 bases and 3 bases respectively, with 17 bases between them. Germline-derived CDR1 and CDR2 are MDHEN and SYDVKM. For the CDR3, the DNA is TGTGCCAGCAGACCCCCCCGGGGAAGAGACACTGAAGCTTTCTTT. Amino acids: CASRPPRGRDTEAFF.

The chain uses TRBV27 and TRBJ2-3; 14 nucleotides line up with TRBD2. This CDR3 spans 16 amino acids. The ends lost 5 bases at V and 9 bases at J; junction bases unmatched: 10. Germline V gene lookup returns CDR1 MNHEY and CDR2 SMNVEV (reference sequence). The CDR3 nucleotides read TGTGCCAGCAGTCCTCCGGGACTAGCGGGAGTCCGGACGCAGTATTTT. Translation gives CASSPPGLAGVRTQYF.

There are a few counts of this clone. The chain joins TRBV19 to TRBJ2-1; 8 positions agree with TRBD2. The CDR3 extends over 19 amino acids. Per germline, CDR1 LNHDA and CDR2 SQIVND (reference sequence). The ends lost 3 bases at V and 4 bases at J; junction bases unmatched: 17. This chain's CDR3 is CASSMTGGRPSRHYNEQFF. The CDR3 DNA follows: TGTGCCAGTAGTATGACTGGCGGGAGGCCCTCCCGGCATTACAATGAGCAGTTCTTC.

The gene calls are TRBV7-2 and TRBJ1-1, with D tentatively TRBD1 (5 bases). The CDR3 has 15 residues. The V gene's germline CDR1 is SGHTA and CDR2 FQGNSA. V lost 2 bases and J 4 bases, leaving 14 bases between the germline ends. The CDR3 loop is CASSLWGDGGTEAFF. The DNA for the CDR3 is TGTGCCAGCAGCTTATGGGGGGACGGAGGCACTGAAGCTTTCTTT.

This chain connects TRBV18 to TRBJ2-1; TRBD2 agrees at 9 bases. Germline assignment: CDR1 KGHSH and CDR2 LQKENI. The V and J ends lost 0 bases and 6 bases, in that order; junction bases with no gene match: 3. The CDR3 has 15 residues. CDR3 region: CASSPPAGGFNEQFF. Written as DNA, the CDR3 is TGTGCCAGCTCACCACCAGCGGGAGGTTTCAATGAGCAGTTCTTC. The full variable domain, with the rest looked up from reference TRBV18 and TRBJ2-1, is NAGVMQNPRHLVRRRGQEARLRCSPMKGHSHVYWYRQLPEEGLKFMVYLQKENIIDESGMPKERFSAEFPKEGPSILRIQQVVRGDSAAYFCASSPPAGGFNEQFFGPGTRLTVL.

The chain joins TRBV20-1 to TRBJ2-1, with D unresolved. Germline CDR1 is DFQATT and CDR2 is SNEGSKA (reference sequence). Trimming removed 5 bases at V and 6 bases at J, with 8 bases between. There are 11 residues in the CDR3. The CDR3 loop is CSAFPSNEQFF. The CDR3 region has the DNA TGCAGTGCTTTCCCCTCCAATGAGCAGTTCTTC.

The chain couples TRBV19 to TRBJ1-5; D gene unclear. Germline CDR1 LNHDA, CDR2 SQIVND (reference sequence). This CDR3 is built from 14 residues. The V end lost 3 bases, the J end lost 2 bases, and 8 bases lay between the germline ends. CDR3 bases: TGTGCCAGTAGTATGAACCGGGGCAATCAGCCCCAGCATTTT. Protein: CASSMNRGNQPQHF. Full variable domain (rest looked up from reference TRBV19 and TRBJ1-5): DGGITQSPKYLFRKEGQNVTLSCEQNLNHDAMYWYRQDPGQGLRLIYYSQIVNDFQKGDIAEGYSVSREKKESFPLTVTSAQKNPTAFYLCASSMNRGNQPQHFGDGTRLSIL.

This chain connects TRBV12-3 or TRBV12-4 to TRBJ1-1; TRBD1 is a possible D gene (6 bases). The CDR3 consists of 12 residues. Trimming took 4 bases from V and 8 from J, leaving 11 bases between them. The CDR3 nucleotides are TGTGCCAGCAGTTCAGGGGTCTCCGAAGCTTTCTTT. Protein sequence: CASSSGVSEAFF.

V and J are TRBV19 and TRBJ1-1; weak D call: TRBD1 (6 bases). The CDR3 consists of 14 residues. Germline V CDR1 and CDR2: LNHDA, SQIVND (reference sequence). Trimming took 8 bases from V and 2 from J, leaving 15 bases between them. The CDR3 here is CASSPGQPNTEAFF. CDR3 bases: TGTGCCAGTTCACCCGGACAGCCAAACACTGAAGCTTTCTTT.